This T cell receptor (beta chain) derives from a study of OX40 agonist ivuxolimab in advanced cancers. Across the whole study: Eligibility rules accepted prior anti-PD-1, anti-PD-L1 or anti-CTLA-4 therapy, and roughly 40% had some.

This CDR3 comprises 14 residues. Repertoires were generated with immunoSEQ multiplex PCR, while TCRdb's copy carries only in-frame clones and drops some. The sample lists approximately 15,000 clones; over 75% were seen once. The chain employs TRBV21-1 and TRBJ2-1; the tabulated D call, TRBD2, remains unverified against the DNA. TRBV21-1 is a documented pseudogene. The sequences come from CD4+ or CD8+ T cells sorted from blood, collected in a trial of the OX40 agonist ivuxolimab. The source of this sequence is an adult with an advanced solid tumor such as melanoma, head and neck, liver or kidney cancer. The CDR3 bases are TGTGCCAGCAGCAACCAAAATGACTACCATGAGCAGTTCTTC. Translation: CASSNQNDYHEQFF.